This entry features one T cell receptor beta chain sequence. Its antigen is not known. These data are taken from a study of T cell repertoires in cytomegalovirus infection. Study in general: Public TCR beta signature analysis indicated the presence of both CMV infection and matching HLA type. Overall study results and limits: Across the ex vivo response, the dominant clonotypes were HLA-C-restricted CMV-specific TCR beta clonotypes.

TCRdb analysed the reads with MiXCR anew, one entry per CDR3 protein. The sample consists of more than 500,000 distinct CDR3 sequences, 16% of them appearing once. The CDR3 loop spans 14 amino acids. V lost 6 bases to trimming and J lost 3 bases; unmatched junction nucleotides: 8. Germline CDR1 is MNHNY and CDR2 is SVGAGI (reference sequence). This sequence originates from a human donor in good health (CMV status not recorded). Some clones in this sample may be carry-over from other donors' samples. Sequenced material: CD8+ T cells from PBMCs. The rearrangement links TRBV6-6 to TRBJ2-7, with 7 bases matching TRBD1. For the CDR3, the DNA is TGTGCCAGCAGCCTTAGGGACAGCTACTACGAGCAGTACTTC. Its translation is CASSLRDSYYEQYF.